Described below is a single T cell receptor (beta chain) sequence and its context. The clone's antigen remains unknown. Base qualities are not recorded, but no much larger clone differs from it by a single base. The immunoSEQ Assay was the method used to sequence TCRbeta CDR3 regions. After extraction, genomic DNA underwent amplification by bias-controlled multiplex PCR, followed by high-throughput sequencing. The original pipeline was this. To quantify the absolute abundance of every unique TCRbeta CDR3 region, sequences were collapsed and filtered. T cell fraction was estimated by normalizing TCRbeta template counts to usable DNA, with usable DNA measured through amplification of reference genes found in all nucleated cells. Repertoire TCRs were annotated as SARS-CoV-2-specific by exact matching of V gene, CDR3 amino acid sequence and J gene to a known reactive TCR set. The reference SARS-CoV-2 TCR set came from MIRA and was filtered for enrichment in COVID-19-positive ImmuneCODE repertoires, removing public or cross-reactive TCRs. Using the MIRA antigens, annotated TCRs were further analysed by specific ORF or by position within an ORF. Depth was the summed frequency of annotated unique rearrangements, while breadth was defined as annotated unique rearrangements over total unique productive rearrangements. TCR breadth was compared between groups using two-sided Wilcoxon rank-sum tests. Sourced from immuneACCESS, this table was stored by TCRdb with only in-frame sequences that have V and J called. A share of the clones is absent; for the studies checked, an unresolved V gene accounts for under half, and the remainder has no known explanation. V and J calls and clone size are copied from that table; D and trimming were computed from the DNA. For this sample the table gives roughly 400,000 clones, of which about 92% were detected only once. Of the sample, around 1.7% falls within the top ten clones.

Explained via the paper, the treatment or condition label denotes: 15 to 20 received Ad26.COV2.S at low or high dose, single or two shots; roughly 5 received placebo; per-sample allocation not given. Repertoires of vaccine and placebo recipients were sequenced from samples taken on day 63 after the first injection. In Cohort 1b, around 25 adults aged 18-55 years were enrolled at a single site in Boston, USA, between 29 July and 7 August 2020. Ad26.COV2.S consisted of a replication-incompetent adenovirus type 26 vector by which a prefusion-stabilized SARS-CoV-2 spike protein from the original Wuhan strain was expressed. This entry belongs to a study of Ad26.COV2.S vaccination and SARS-CoV-2 variants (dated by TCRdb to the early 2020s). For context, the study as a whole: Donors in the vaccine arm were drawn from COV1001, a multicentre, randomized, double-blind, placebo-controlled phase I-IIa trial testing Ad26.COV2.S in healthy adults. Trial participants were randomized into five groups of five, in which low-dose or high-dose Ad26.COV2.S was given once or twice, or placebo was given on both occasions. TCRbeta repertoire sequencing was used to assess the specificity and breadth of SARS-CoV-2-reactive T cell receptors after Ad26.COV2.S vaccination. A total of roughly 32 samples were included in the TCR-sequenced set, comprising 19 Ad26.COV2.S vaccine recipients, 5 placebo recipients and 8 SARS-CoV-2 convalescent individuals. Investigators remained blinded to trial group allocation during experiments and outcome assessment. Dosing of Ad26.COV2.S was intramuscular, at either 5x10^10 or 1x10^11 viral particles, delivered as one shot or as two shots spaced 56 days apart.

Beyond this particular receptor, the publication reports: The authors noted that total T cell responses may have been underestimated by the TCR breadth and depth analyses. After vaccination, substantial breadth of spike-specific CD8+ and CD4+ T cell responses was reported. Vaccine and placebo recipients had similar non-spike TCR breadth, a finding consistent with the vaccine containing only spike. Compared with placebo recipients, Ad26.COV2.S recipients showed higher spike-specific TCR breadth (P = 0.0014). The study was not powered to compare responses between vaccine doses or regimens.

V loses 6 bases at its end and J loses 2 bases; junction bases beyond the gene matches: 9. The CDR1 and CDR2 encoded by the germline V gene are MNHEY and SVGAGI. From the cysteine through the phenylalanine, the CDR3 covers 15 amino acids. The retained sequence is limited to the CDR3, 45 bases, with the frame set at the first base. The rearrangement joined TRBV6-5 to TRBJ2-7; the junction holds 8 bases that match TRBD1. The TCR sequence derives from a person between 18 and 65 years old who received the Ad26.COV2.S COVID-19 vaccine or a placebo. The source material was peripheral blood, sampled in a trial of Ad26.COV2.S vaccine versus placebo. The nucleotide sequence reads as follows: TGTGCCAGCAGGACGGGGACAGGCGACCCCTACGAGCAGTACTTC. Its protein reads: CASRTGTGDPYEQYF.